This T cell receptor beta chain was identified in a study of OX40 agonist ivuxolimab in advanced cancers. Points from the study as a whole: At doses 0.1 to 3.0 mg/kg, CD4+ and CD8+ clones expanded.

Worth noting for this clone: Antigen unknown.

The data were produced by immunoSEQ multiplex PCR, yet TCRdb's version contains in-frame clones alone and is incomplete. Seen here are about 52,000 clones, 65% to 85% observed once, and the top ten hold about an eighth. This CDR3 is 16 amino acids long. Germline CDR1 reads MDHEN; CDR2 reads SYDVKM. The J segment lost 4 bases and the V segment lost 2 bases, leaving 9 bases of the junction unmatched. The specimen was CD4+ or CD8+ T cells sorted from blood, collected in a trial of the OX40 agonist ivuxolimab. This TCR came from an adult with an advanced solid tumor such as melanoma, head and neck, liver or kidney cancer. This sequence joins TRBV28 and TRBJ2-3, with 7 bases aligning to TRBD2. The CDR3 here is CASSLRQRGLPDTQYF. CDR3 nucleotide sequence: TGTGCCAGCAGTTTACGCCAGCGGGGACTCCCAGATACGCAGTATTTT.